These 19 T cell receptor beta chains came from one sample sequenced in a study of CD8+ T cells in alopecia areata. Following RNA extraction, reverse transcription yielded cDNA that acted as the sequencing template. The method was immunoSEQ multiplex PCR; TCRdb's version includes in-frame clones alone and lacks a portion of them. The sample lists 180,000 or so clones; more than 60% were seen once. The material sequenced was CD4+ T cells sorted from blood, taken at week 0. All receptors derive from a human donor with alopecia areata.

The rearrangement links TRBV7-3 to TRBJ2-3; D gene unclear. Trimming left V 5 bases short and J 6 bases short, with 18 bases between. In germline, CDR1 is SGHTA, CDR2 FQGTGA. This CDR3 is 15 amino acids long. CDR3 DNA: TGTGCCAGCAGCCCTTCCTATACTAAAAGGGATACGCAGTATTTT. This sequence encodes CASSPSYTKRDTQYF.

This clone was seen once. The CDR3 bases are TGTGCCAGCAGCCGATCCCAAGAGACCCAGTACTTC. Encoded protein: CASSRSQETQYF. The chain is built from TRBV7-2 and TRBJ2-5; the D is unclear. CDR3 length: 12 amino acids. Germline-derived CDR1 and CDR2 are SGHTA and FQGNSA. Trimming removed 5 bases from V and 1 base from J, with 5 bases in between. Combining the CDR3 with reference TRBV7-2 and TRBJ2-5 gives the whole variable domain GAGVSQSPSNKVTEKGKDVELRCDPISGHTALYWYRQSLGQGLEFLIYFQGNSAPDKSGLPSDRFSAERTGGSVSTLTIQRTQQEDSAVYLCASSRSQETQYFGPGTRLLVL.

The V gene is TRBV15, the J gene TRBJ2-7; D is unclear. This CDR3 comprises 13 residues. Germline CDR1 and CDR2: LNHNV and YYDKDF (reference sequence). V was pared by 0 bases and J by 2 bases, with 5 bases between. CDR3 loop: CATSRDQAYEQYF. CDR3 coding DNA: TGTGCCACCAGCAGAGATCAGGCCTACGAGCAGTACTTC.

The genes are TRBV10-3 and TRBJ1-2, with a weak D call TRBD1 (5 bases). Trimming pared 4 bases from V and 4 bases from J, leaving 16 bases between. This CDR3 is built from 15 residues. Germline V gene data show CDR1 as ENHRY and CDR2 as SYGVKD. The CDR3 DNA reads TGTGCCATCAGTGGGGGCGTAGGGTCCTTCTATGGCTACACCTTC. Translated, it gives CAISGGVGSFYGYTF.

The rearrangement uses TRBV7-2 and TRBJ2-5; possibly TRBD1 for D (6 bases). This CDR3 is built from 13 residues. V was clipped by 5 bases and J by 4 bases, with 11 bases between them. The germline gives CDR1 SGHTA, CDR2 FQGNSA. CDR3 sequence (DNA): TGTGCCAGCAGCCCAACCAGGGGAGAGACCCAGTACTTC. The encoded protein is CASSPTRGETQYF.

There are a few counts of this clone. The rearrangement uses TRBV7-2 and TRBJ1-2, with 9 bases matching TRBD1. Germline V lookup: CDR1 SGHTA, CDR2 FQGNSA. V was pared by 4 bases and J by 2 bases, with 14 bases of the junction left unmatched. The CDR3 is 18 amino acids. CDR3 sequence reads: CASSSPHGTGRINYGYTF. In nucleotides, the CDR3 is TGTGCCAGCAGCTCCCCGCACGGGACAGGGAGAATCAACTATGGCTACACCTTC. Full variable domain (missing parts from reference TRBV7-2 and TRBJ1-2): GAGVSQSPSNKVTEKGKDVELRCDPISGHTALYWYRQSLGQGLEFLIYFQGNSAPDKSGLPSDRFSAERTGGSVSTLTIQRTQQEDSAVYLCASSSPHGTGRINYGYTFGSGTRLTVV.

This clone was seen a few times. The chain couples TRBV18 to TRBJ2-3; TRBD1 aligns across 9 bases. This CDR3 is 13 amino acids long. Germline V gene data show CDR1 as KGHSH and CDR2 as LQKENI. Trimming removed 8 bases from V and 3 bases from J; junction bases left unmatched: 3. The CDR3 sequence: CASGTGKTDTQYF. The CDR3 nucleotides read TGTGCCAGCGGGACAGGGAAAACAGATACGCAGTATTTT.

This sequence joins TRBV7-2 and TRBJ1-1, with 8 positions matching TRBD1. The V gene end was trimmed by 5 bases and the J gene end by 2 bases; junction bases not matched to a gene: 4. This CDR3 contains 14 residues. The germline gives CDR1 SGHTA, CDR2 FQGNSA. DNA of the CDR3: TGTGCCAGCAGCCCCCAGGGGGCTAACACTGAAGCTTTCTTT. Translation: CASSPQGANTEAFF.

The sample holds a few counts of this clone. The gene calls are TRBV25-1 and TRBJ2-7, with 8 bases aligning to TRBD1. The CDR3 has 13 residues. Germline CDR1 reads MGHDK; CDR2 reads SYGVNS. V trimming: 7 bases; J trimming: 6 bases; junction bases outside the gene matches: 8. The CDR3, as DNA: TGTGCCAGCAAGGGGACAGGACCGGGCGAGCAGTACTTC. Protein sequence: CASKGTGPGEQYF.

The chain recombines TRBV5-1 with TRBJ2-7; D gene unclear. The CDR3 has 11 amino acids. The V end lost 0 bases, the J end lost 5 bases, and 3 bases lay between the germline ends. The germline CDR1 and CDR2 sequences are SGHRS and YFSETQ. This CDR3 is CASSLGHEQYF. For the CDR3, the DNA is TGCGCCAGCAGCTTGGGCCACGAGCAGTACTTC.

The DNA of the CDR3 is TGCAGCGTCGCGCCGCTGCTAGCGGGGTACGAGCAGTACTTC. This sequence encodes CSVAPLLAGYEQYF. The chain is built from TRBV29-1 and TRBJ2-7; 9 nucleotides agree with TRBD2. Unmatched junction bases numbered 10, after V lost 6 bases and J lost 4 bases. CDR1 and CDR2 from the germline V gene are SQVTM and ANQGSEA. This CDR3 region has 14 residues.

V gene TRBV6-1 combines with J gene TRBJ1-5; D is undetermined. Trimming shortened V by 6 bases and J by 5 bases, and 8 bases separated the two germline ends. This CDR3 has 12 residues. Germline CDR1 and CDR2: MNHNS and SASEGT. The CDR3, as DNA: TGTGCCAGCAGCGCCCCGGATCAGCCCCAGCATTTT. Its protein product is CASSAPDQPQHF.

The rearrangement joins TRBV29-1 to TRBJ1-2; D uncertain. Trimming shortened V by 3 bases and J by 0 bases, and 8 bases separated the two germline ends. The V gene's germline CDR1 is SQVTM and CDR2 ANQGSEA. The CDR3 consists of 13 residues. CDR3 in amino acids: CSVDLSTNYGYTF. The DNA of the CDR3 is TGCAGCGTTGATCTCTCGACTAACTATGGCTACACCTTC.

This chain joins TRBV19 and TRBJ1-6, with 9 bases that match TRBD1. This CDR3 region has 14 residues. Germline V gene sequence: CDR1 LNHDA, CDR2 SQIVND (reference sequence). J gave up 7 bases and V 7 bases, and 5 bases lay outside the gene matches. CDR3 coding DNA: TGTGCCAGTAATCAACAGGGGGCCAATTCACCCCTCCACTTT. Translation: CASNQQGANSPLHF.

The CDR3 nucleotides read TGCAGCGTGCTCCGGGACAGGGATTTTGCCGAGCAGTACTTC. Residues: CSVLRDRDFAEQYF. The V and J genes are TRBV29-1 and TRBJ2-7, with 9 positions matching TRBD1. The length of the CDR3 is 14 residues. The V gene's germline CDR1 is SQVTM and CDR2 ANQGSEA. V lost 6 bases, J lost 6 bases, and 12 bases stayed unmatched.

The chain carries TRBV5-1 and TRBJ2-5; D is unresolved. This CDR3 spans 11 amino acids. CDR1 and CDR2 from the germline V gene are SGHRS and YFSETQ. V lost 0 bases to trimming and J lost 9 bases, with 6 bases between them. CDR3 nucleotides: TGCGCCAGCAGCTTGGAAGGACCCCAGTACTTC. Protein product: CASSLEGPQYF.

This clone is a singleton in its sample. The chain couples TRBV10-3 to TRBJ2-5; the D call may be TRBD1 or TRBD2 (5 bases each). CDR3 size: 13 residues. The ends were cut back, 10 bases at V and 2 bases at J, with 14 bases in the middle. CDR1 and CDR2 (germline): ENHRY, SYGVKD. CDR3 sequence: CATNPGPQETQYF. The CDR3 nucleotides read TGTGCCACCAATCCGGGACCTCAAGAGACCCAGTACTTC.

This clone was counted a single time. This rearrangement joins TRBV9 to TRBJ1-1; possibly TRBD1 for D (5 bases). CDR3 length: 17 amino acids. Germline CDR1 is SGDLS and CDR2 is YYNGEE. Trimming stripped 0 bases from V and 0 bases from J, with 15 bases between. CDR3 bases: TGTGCCAGCAGCGTAGATCCGGCAGGGCTTATGAACACTGAAGCTTTCTTT. This gives the protein CASSVDPAGLMNTEAFF.

CDR3 sequence: CAWSSGQGGSLGEKLFF. Written as DNA, the CDR3 is TGTGCCTGGAGTTCCGGACAGGGAGGTTCTCTTGGGGAAAAACTGTTTTTT. The chain is built from TRBV30 and TRBJ1-4; the match to TRBD1 covers 8 bases. V shed 2 bases and J 8 bases; nucleotides not matched to a gene: 16. Germline CDR1 reads GTSNPN; CDR2 reads SVGIG (reference sequence). This CDR3 has 17 residues.